This T cell receptor beta chain originates from a study of CD8+ T cells in alopecia areata. For this clone: Its target is not known.

cDNA serving as the sequencing template came from extracted, reverse transcribed RNA. Measured with immunoSEQ multiplex PCR; TCRdb has only the in-frame clones, and not every one. The sample records 30,000 to 40,000 clones, 70% to 80% being singletons. General study findings and limits: Scalp data also include sequences from resident alphabeta T cells of normal skin.

Germline-derived CDR1 and CDR2 are GTSNPN and SVGIG (reference sequence). V lost 4 bases and J lost 1, with 4 bases in between. The length of the CDR3 is 11 residues. V is TRBV30 and J is TRBJ1-1; D is ambiguous. What was sequenced was NKG2D-low CD8+ T cells sorted from blood. The receptor's source is a human donor with alopecia areata. For the CDR3, the DNA is TGTGCCTGGATTCGGAACACTGAAGCTTTCTTT. This sequence encodes CAWIRNTEAFF.